The clone carrying this TCR beta chain was observed many times. The data stem from a study of blood T cell repertoires in COVID-19. Produced via immunoSEQ multiplex PCR; TCRdb's table is partial and in-frame only. The sample carries 250,000 to 350,000 clones, roughly nine tenths recorded once. This CDR3 spans 14 amino acids. In germline, CDR1 is LNHDA, CDR2 SQIVND (reference sequence). With V trimmed by 4 bases and J by 5 bases, 3 bases remained unmatched. The participants were between about 18 and 95 years old and came from about two dozen US areas. Cohorts were based on clinical histories the participants reported.

The chain uses TRBV19 and TRBJ2-7; 12 positions match TRBD2. The source is a man in his sixties who had recovered from COVID-19. What was sequenced was PBMCs or T cells enriched from blood (not recorded which). CDR3 sequence: CASSRTSGINEQYF. CDR3 DNA: TGTGCCAGTAGTAGGACTAGCGGGATTAACGAGCAGTACTTC. The full variable domain, its missing parts supplied by reference TRBV19 and TRBJ2-7, is DGGITQSPKYLFRKEGQNVTLSCEQNLNHDAMYWYRQDPGQGLRLIYYSQIVNDFQKGDIAEGYSVSREKKESFPLTVTSAQKNPTAFYLCASSRTSGINEQYFGPGTRLTVT.